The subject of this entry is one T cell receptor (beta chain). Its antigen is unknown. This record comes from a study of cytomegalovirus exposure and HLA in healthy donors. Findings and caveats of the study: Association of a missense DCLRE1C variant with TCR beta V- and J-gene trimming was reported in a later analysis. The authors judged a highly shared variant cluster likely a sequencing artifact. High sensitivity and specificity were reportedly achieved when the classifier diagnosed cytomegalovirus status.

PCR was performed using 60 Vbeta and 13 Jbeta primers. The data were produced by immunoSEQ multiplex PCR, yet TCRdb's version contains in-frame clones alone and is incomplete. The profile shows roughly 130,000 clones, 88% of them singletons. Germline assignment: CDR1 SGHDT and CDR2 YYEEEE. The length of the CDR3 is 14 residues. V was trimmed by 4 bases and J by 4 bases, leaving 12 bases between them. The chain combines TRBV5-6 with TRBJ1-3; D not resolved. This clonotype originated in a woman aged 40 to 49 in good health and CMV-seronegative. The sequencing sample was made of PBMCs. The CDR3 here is CASSRKEAGNTIYF. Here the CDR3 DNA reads TGTGCCAGCAGCCGGAAGGAGGCAGGAAACACCATATATTTT.